This T cell receptor (beta chain) originates from a study of CD8 T cells in Susac syndrome. The germline V gene encodes CDR1 SGHTA and CDR2 FQGNSA. The CDR3 loop spans 16 amino acids. V dropped 1 base and J dropped 4 bases, with 16 bases sitting between them. With random hexamers, reverse transcription was performed on about 0.5 to 1 ug of RNA. TCRdb processed the immunoSEQ multiplex PCR reads anew with MiXCR; each CDR3 protein has one entry. The data hold approximately 150,000 distinct CDR3 sequences, with approximately 93% observed a single time. This clonotype originated in a human donor with multiple sclerosis. This chain uses TRBV7-2 with TRBJ2-5; D gene ambiguous. The sample consisted of CD4+ T cells from PBMCs. The CDR3: CASSLVAGLAVETQYF. The CDR3 DNA is TGTGCCAGCAGCTTAGTCGCCGGCCTGGCTGTAGAGACCCAGTACTTC.